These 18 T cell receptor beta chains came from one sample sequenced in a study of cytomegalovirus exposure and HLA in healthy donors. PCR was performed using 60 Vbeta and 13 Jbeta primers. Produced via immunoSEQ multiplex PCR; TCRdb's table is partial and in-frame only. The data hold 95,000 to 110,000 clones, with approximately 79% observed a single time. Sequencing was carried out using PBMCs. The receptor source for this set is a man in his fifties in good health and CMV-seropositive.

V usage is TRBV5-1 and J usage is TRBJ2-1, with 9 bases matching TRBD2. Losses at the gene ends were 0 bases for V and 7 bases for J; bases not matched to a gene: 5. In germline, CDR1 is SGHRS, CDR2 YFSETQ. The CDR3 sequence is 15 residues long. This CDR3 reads CASSLVSGSPNEQFF. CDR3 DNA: TGCGCCAGCAGCTTGGTTAGCGGGAGTCCGAATGAGCAGTTCTTC.

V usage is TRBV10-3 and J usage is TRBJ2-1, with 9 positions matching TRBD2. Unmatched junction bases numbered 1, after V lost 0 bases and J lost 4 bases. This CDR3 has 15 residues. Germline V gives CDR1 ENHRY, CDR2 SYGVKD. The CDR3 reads CAISESAGGYNEQFF. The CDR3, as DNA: TGTGCCATCAGTGAGTCGGCGGGAGGGTACAATGAGCAGTTCTTC.

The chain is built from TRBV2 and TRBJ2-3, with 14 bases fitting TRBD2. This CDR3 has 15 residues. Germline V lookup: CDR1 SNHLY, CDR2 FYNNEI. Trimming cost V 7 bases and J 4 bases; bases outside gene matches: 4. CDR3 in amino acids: CASKRLAGGPDTQYF. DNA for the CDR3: TGTGCCAGCAAGAGACTAGCGGGAGGGCCAGATACGCAGTATTTT. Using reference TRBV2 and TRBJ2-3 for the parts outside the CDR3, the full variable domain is EPEVTQTPSHQVTQMGQEVILRCVPISNHLYFYWYRQILGQKVEFLVSFYNNEISEKSEIFDDQFSVERPDGSNFTLKIRSTKLEDSAMYFCASKRLAGGPDTQYFGPGTRLTVL.

CDR3 sequence reads: CASSYSGEKLFF. CDR3 bases: TGTGCCAGCAGTTACTCCGGGGAAAAACTGTTTTTT. V usage is TRBV6-6 and J usage is TRBJ1-4; D not certain. This CDR3 is 12 amino acids long. Per germline, CDR1 MNHNY and CDR2 SVGAGI (reference sequence). V lost 0 bases, J lost 8 bases, and 4 bases lay in between.

The CDR3 reads CASSVDGSLVWQFF. The CDR3 DNA reads TGTGCCAGCAGCGTAGACGGTAGCCTGGTATGGCAGTTCTTC. The gene calls are TRBV9 and TRBJ2-1; no clear D. V lost 0 bases, J lost 12 bases, and 16 bases lay in between. The CDR3 sequence is 14 residues long. Germline V gene data show CDR1 as SGDLS and CDR2 as YYNGEE.

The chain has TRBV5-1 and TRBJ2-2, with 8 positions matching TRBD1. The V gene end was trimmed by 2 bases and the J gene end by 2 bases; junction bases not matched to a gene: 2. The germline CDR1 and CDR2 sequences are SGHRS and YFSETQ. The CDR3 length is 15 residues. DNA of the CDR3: TGCGCCAGCAGCTTTGCAGGGGGCAACACCGGGGAGCTGTTTTTT. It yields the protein CASSFAGGNTGELFF. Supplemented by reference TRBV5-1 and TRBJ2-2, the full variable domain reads KAGVTQTPRYLIKTRGQQVTLSCSPISGHRSVSWYQQTPGQGLQFLFEYFSETQRNKGNFPGRFSGRQFSNSRSEMNVSTLELGDSALYLCASSFAGGNTGELFFGEGSRLTVL.

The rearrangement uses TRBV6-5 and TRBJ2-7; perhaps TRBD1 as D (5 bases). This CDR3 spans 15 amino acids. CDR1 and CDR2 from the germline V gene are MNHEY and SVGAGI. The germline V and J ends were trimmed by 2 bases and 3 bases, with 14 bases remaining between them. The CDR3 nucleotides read TGTGCCAGCAGTTACGCGGCCAGGGAACACTACGAGCAGTACTTC. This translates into CASSYAAREHYEQYF.

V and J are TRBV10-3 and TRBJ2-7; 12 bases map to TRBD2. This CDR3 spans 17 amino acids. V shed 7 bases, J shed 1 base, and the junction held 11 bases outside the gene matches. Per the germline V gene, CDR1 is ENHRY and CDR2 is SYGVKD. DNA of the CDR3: TGTGCCATCAAGGTGGGACTAGCGGGTAGCCCTTCCTACGAGCAGTACTTC. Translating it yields CAIKVGLAGSPSYEQYF.

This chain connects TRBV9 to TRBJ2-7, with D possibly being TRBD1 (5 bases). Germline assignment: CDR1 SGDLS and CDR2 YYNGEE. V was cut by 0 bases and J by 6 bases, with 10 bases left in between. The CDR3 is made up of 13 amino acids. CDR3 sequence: CASSVVQGGEQYF. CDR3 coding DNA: TGTGCCAGCAGCGTAGTGCAGGGCGGCGAGCAGTACTTC.

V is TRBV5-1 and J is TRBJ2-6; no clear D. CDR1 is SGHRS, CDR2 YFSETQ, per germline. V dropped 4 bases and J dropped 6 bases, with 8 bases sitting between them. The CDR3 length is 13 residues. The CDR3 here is CASSETPANVLTF. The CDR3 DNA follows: TGCGCCAGCAGCGAAACTCCGGCCAACGTCCTGACTTTC. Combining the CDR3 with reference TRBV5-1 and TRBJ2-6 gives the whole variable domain KAGVTQTPRYLIKTRGQQVTLSCSPISGHRSVSWYQQTPGQGLQFLFEYFSETQRNKGNFPGRFSGRQFSNSRSEMNVSTLELGDSALYLCASSETPANVLTFGAGSRLTVL.

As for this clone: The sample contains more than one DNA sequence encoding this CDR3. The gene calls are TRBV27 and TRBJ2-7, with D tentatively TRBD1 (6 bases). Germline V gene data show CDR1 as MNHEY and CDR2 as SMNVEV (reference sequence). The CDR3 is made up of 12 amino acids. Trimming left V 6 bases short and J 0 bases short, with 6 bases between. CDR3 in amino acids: CASRDSSYEQYF. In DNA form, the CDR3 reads TGTGCCAGCAGGGACAGCTCCTACGAGCAGTACTTC.

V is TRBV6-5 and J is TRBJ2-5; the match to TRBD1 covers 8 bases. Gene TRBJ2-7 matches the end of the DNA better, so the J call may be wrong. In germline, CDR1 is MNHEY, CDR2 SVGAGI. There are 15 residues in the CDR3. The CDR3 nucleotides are TGTGCCAGCCGGCGGACAGGGCTCGACCGGGACGAGCAGTACTTC. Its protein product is CASRRTGLDRDEQYF.

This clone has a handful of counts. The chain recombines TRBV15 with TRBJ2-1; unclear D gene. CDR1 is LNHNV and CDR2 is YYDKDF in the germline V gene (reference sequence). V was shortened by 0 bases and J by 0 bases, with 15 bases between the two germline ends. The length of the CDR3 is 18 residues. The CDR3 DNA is TGTGCCACCAGCAGAGATACTTCGCTGGGCCCCTCCTACAATGAGCAGTTCTTC. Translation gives CATSRDTSLGPSYNEQFF. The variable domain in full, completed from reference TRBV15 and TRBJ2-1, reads DAMVIQNPRYQVTQFGKPVTLSCSQTLNHNVMYWYQQKSSQAPKLLFHYYDKDFNNEADTPDNFQSRRPNTSFCFLDIRSPGLGDTAMYLCATSRDTSLGPSYNEQFFGPGTRLTVL.

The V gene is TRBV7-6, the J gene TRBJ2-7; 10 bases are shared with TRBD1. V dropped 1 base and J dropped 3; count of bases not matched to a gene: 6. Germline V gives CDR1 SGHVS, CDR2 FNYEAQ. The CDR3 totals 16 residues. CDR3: CASSLGTGGTGYEQYF. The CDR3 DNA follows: TGTGCCAGCAGCTTAGGGACAGGGGGGACGGGCTACGAGCAGTACTTC.

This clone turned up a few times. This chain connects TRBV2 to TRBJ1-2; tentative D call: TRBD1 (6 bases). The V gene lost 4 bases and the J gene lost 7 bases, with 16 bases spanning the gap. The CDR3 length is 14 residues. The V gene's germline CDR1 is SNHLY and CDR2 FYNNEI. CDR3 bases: TGTGCCAGCAGTGTTTTCACAGGGTCTGGTGGCTACACCTTC. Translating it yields CASSVFTGSGGYTF. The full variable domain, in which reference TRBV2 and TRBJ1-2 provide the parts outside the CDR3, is EPEVTQTPSHQVTQMGQEVILRCVPISNHLYFYWYRQILGQKVEFLVSFYNNEISEKSEIFDDQFSVERPDGSNFTLKIRSTKLEDSAMYFCASSVFTGSGGYTFGSGTRLTVV.

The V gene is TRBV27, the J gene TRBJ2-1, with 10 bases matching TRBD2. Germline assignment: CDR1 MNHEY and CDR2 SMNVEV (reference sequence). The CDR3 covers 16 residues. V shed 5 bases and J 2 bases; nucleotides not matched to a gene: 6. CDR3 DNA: TGTGCCAGCAGTCCCGAAGCGGGAGGGGCCTACAATGAGCAGTTCTTC. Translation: CASSPEAGGAYNEQFF.

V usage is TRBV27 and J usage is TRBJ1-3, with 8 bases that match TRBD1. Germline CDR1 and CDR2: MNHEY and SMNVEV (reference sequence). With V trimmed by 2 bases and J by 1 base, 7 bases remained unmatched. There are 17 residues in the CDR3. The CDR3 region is CASSLTFWTGSGNTIYF. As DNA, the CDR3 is TGTGCCAGCAGTTTAACTTTTTGGACAGGGTCTGGAAACACCATATATTTT.

In nucleotides, the CDR3 is TGTGCCAGCAGTTACCTAGCGGGAGTTTACAATGAGCAGTTCTTC. Translated: CASSYLAGVYNEQFF. V gene TRBV7-8 combines with J gene TRBJ2-1; TRBD2 matches at 10 bases. CDR3 length equals 15 residues. CDR1 is SGHVS and CDR2 is FQNEAQ in the germline V gene. V gave up 6 bases and J gave up 4 bases; unmatched junction bases: 6.